Given below is one T cell receptor (beta chain) in context. This record belongs to a study of CD8 T cells in Susac syndrome. CD8+ and CD4+ blood T cells underwent TCR beta sequencing. In Susac syndrome patients, recently defined diagnostic criteria for definite or probable disease were met. Random hexamers were used to reverse transcribe an amount of roughly 0.5 to 1 ug RNA. immunoSEQ multiplex PCR amplified TCR beta CDR3 across 54 Vbeta, 13 Jbeta. Using its own MiXCR run on the immunoSEQ multiplex PCR reads, TCRdb lists one record per CDR3 protein. The data contain 110,000 to 150,000 distinct CDR3 sequences, about 94% of them singletons. Germline V gene data show CDR1 as LNHNV and CDR2 as YYDKDF (reference sequence). There are 14 residues in the CDR3. The germline V and J ends were trimmed by 3 bases and 6 bases, with 12 bases remaining between them.

Sequenced input: CD4+ T cells from PBMCs. The receptor was isolated from a human donor with Susac syndrome. The chain uses TRBV15 and TRBJ2-4; possibly TRBD2 for D (6 bases). In DNA form, the CDR3 reads TGTGCCACCAGCAGGACTAGATCGTCAAACATTCAGTACTTC. This sequence encodes CATSRTRSSNIQYF.